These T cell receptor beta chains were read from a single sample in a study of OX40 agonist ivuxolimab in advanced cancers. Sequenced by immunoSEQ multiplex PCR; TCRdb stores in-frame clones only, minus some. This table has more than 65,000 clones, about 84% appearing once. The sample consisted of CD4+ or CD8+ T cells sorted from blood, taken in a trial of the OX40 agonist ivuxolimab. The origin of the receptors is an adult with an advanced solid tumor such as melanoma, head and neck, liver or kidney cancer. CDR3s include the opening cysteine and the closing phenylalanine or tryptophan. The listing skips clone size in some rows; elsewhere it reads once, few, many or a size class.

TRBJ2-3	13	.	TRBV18	CASSTGGTDTQYF
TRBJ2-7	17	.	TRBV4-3	CASSQDPSSGRWGEQYF
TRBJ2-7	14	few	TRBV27	CASSRTGFRAEQYF
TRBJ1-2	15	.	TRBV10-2	CASKYGTDNNYGYTF
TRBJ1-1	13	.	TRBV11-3	CASSLSGGTEAFF
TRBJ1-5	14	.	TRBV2	CASSTSGANQPQHF
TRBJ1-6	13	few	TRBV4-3	CASSHHRASPLHF
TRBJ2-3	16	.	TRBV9	CASSPVETGRLDTQYF
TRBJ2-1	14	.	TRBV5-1	CASSLEGTYNEQFF
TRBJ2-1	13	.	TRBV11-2	CASSLGTYNEQFF
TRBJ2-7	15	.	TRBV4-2	CASSVIAPHSYEQYF
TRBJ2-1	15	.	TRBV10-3	CAISEPGQGASEQFF
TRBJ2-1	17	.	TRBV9	CASSLLGAGGPYNEQFF
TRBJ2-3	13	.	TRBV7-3	CASSALPSDTQYF
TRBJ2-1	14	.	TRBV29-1	CSVRDSRIYNEQFF
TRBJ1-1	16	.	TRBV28	CASSSVALVSHTEAFF
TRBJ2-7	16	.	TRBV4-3	CASSQDLGAGKYEQYF
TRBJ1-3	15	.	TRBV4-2	CASSQGAWGGNTIYF
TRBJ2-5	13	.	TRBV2	CAGSGRTQETQYF
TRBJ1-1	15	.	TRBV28	CASSFRAAMNTEAFF
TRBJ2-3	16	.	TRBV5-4	CASSAERGTYTDTQYF
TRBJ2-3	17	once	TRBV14	CASSPYRASGSTDTQYF
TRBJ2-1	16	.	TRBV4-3	CASSQDPGLAGNEQFF